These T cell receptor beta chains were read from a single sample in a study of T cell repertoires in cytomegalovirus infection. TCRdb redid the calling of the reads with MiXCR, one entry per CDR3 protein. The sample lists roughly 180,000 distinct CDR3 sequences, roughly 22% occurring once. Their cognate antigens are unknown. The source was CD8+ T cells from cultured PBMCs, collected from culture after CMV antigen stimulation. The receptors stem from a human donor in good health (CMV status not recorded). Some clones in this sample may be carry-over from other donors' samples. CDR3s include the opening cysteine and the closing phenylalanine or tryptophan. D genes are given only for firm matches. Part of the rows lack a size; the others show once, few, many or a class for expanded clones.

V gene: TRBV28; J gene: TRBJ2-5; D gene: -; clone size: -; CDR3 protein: CASSLRVRGAGETQYF; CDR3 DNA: TGTGCCAGCAGTTTACGAGTTCGGGGGGCGGGTGAGACCCAGTACTTC
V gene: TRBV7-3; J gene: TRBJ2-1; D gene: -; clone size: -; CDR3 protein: CASSLTHWQGANEQFF; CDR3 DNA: TGTGCCAGCAGCTTAACACATTGGCAGGGAGCCAATGAGCAGTTCTTC
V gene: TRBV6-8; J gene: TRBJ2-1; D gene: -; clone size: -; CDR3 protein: CASKGEPYNEQFF; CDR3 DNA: TGTGCCAGCAAAGGAGAACCCTACAATGAGCAGTTCTTC
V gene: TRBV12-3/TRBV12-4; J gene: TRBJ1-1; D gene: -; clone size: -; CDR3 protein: CASSLRSDIEAFF; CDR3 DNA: TGTGCCAGCAGTTTAAGATCAGACATTGAAGCTTTCTTT
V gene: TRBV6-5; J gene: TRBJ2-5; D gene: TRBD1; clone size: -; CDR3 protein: CASSWGQELQETQYF; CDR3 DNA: TGTGCCAGCAGTTGGGGACAGGAACTACAAGAGACCCAGTACTTC
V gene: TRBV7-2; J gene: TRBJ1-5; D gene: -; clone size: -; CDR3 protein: CASSLRGDGQPQHF; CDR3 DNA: TGTGCCAGCAGCCTCAGGGGAGACGGTCAGCCCCAGCATTTT
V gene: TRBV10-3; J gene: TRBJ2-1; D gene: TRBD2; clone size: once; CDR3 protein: CAISEFPSGGGPNEQFF; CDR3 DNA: TGTGCCATCAGTGAGTTCCCTAGCGGGGGGGGCCCTAATGAGCAGTTCTTC
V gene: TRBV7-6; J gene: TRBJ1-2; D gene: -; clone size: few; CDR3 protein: CASSSGGAYGYTF; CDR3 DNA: TGTGCCAGCAGCTCCGGGGGGGCCTATGGCTACACCTTC
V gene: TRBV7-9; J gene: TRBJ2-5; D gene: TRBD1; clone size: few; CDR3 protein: CASSLTGGETQYF; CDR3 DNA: TGTGCCAGCAGCTTGACAGGGGGAGAGACCCAGTACTTC
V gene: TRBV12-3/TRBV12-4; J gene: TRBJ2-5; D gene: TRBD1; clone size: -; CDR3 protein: CASSLRAGGQETQYF; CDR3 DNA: TGTGCCAGCAGTTTACGGGCAGGGGGCCAAGAGACCCAGTACTTC
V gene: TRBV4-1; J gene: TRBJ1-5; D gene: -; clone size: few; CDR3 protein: CASSQDYGGNQPQHF; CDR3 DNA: TGCGCCAGCAGCCAAGACTACGGGGGCAATCAGCCCCAGCATTTT
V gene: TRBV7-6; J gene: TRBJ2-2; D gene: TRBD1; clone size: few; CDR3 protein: CASSRIGTGRPRNTGELFF; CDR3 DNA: TGTGCCAGCAGCCGGATCGGGACAGGAAGACCGCGGAACACCGGGGAGCTGTTTTTT
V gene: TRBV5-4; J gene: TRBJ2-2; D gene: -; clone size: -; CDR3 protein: CASSFSGRTGELFF; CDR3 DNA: TGTGCCAGCAGCTTCTCCGGGCGTACCGGGGAGCTGTTTTTT
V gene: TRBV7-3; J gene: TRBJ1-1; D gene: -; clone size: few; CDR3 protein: CASSLTSGGAEAFF; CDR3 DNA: TGTGCCAGCAGCTTAACATCCGGGGGCGCTGAAGCTTTCTTT
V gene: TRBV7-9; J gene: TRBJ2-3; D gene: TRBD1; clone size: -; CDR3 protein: CASSKEQGALGTDTQYF; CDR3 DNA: TGTGCCAGCAGCAAGGAACAGGGGGCGTTAGGCACAGATACGCAGTATTTT
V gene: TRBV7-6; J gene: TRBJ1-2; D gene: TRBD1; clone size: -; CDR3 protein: CASSLSGSGGHSYGYTF; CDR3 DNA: TGTGCCAGCAGCTTGAGCGGATCAGGGGGGCATAGCTATGGCTACACCTTC
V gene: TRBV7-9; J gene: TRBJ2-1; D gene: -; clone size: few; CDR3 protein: CASSPTPRNEQFF; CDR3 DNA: TGTGCCAGCAGCCCCACCCCCCGCAATGAGCAGTTCTTC
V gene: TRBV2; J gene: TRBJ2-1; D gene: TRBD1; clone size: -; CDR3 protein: CASSVGTEGNEQFF; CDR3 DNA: TGTGCCAGCAGTGTGGGGACAGAAGGGAATGAGCAGTTCTTC
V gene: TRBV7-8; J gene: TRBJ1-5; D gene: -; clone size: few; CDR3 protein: CASSLDPTAFGNQPQHF; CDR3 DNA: TGTGCCAGCAGCTTAGATCCCACAGCGTTTGGCAATCAGCCCCAGCATTTT
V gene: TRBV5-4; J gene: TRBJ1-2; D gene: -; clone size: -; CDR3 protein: CASSLEVGTDAFGYTF; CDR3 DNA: TGTGCCAGCAGCTTGGAAGTGGGAACGGACGCCTTTGGCTACACCTTC
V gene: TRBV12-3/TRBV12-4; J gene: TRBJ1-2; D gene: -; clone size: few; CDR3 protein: CASSPRQAIGIRYGYTF; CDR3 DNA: TGTGCCAGCAGTCCCCGACAGGCAATCGGTATTCGCTATGGCTACACCTTC
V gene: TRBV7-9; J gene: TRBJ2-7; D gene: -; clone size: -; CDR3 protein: CASSPRTRGSSYEQYF; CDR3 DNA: TGTGCCAGCAGCCCCCGGACCCGAGGGAGCTCCTACGAGCAGTACTTC
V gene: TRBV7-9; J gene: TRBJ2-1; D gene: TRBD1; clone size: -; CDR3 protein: CASSPPPGQGGSSLYNEQFF; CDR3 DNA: TGTGCCAGCAGCCCCCCACCGGGACAGGGGGGTTCGAGTTTGTACAATGAGCAGTTCTTC
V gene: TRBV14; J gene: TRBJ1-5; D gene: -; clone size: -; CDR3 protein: CASSRGVVNQPQHF; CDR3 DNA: TGTGCCAGCAGCCGGGGCGTCGTTAATCAGCCCCAGCATTTT
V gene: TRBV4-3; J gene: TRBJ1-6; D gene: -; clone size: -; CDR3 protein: CASSQGGTSSYNSPLHF; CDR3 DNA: TGCGCCAGCAGCCAAGGAGGGACGAGCTCCTATAATTCACCCCTCCACTTT
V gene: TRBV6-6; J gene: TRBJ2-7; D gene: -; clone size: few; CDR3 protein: CATNKEESDYEQYF; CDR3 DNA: TGTGCCACCAATAAAGAGGAATCTGACTACGAGCAGTACTTC
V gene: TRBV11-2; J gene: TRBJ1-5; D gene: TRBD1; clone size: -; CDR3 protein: CASSSDRSSEFRDRGRGSNQPQHF; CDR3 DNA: TGTGCCAGCAGCTCAGATCGCTCTTCTGAATTCCGGGACAGGGGGAGAGGGAGCAATCAGCCCCAGCATTTT
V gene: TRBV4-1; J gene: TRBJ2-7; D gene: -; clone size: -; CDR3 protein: CASSQEGGSCGSYEQYF; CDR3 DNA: TGCGCCAGCAGCCAAGAAGGGGGGAGTTGCGGCTCCTACGAGCAGTACTTC
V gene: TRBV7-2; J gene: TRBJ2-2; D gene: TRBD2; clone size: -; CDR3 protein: CASSHLGTSNGGELFF; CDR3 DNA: TGTGCCAGCAGCCATTTGGGGACTAGCAACGGCGGGGAGCTGTTTTTT
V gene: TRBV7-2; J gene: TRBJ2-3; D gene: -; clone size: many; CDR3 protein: CASSLGGSVRDTQYF; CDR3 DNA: TGTGCCAGCAGCTTAGGGGGGTCGGTTAGGGATACGCAGTATTTT
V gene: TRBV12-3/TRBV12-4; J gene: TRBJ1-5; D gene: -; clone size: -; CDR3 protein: CASSLAGANQPQHF; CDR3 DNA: TGTGCCAGCAGTTTAGCAGGGGCCAATCAGCCCCAGCATTTT
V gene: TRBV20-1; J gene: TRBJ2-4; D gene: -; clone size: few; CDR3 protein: CSAPQGGVWNIQYF; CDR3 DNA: TGCAGTGCTCCCCAAGGGGGGGTTTGGAACATTCAGTACTTC
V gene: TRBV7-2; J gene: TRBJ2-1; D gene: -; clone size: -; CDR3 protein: CASSLTGFVNEQFF; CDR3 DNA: TGTGCCAGCAGCTTAACCGGATTTGTAAATGAGCAGTTCTTC
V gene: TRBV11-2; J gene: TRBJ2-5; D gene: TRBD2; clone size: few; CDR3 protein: CASSLDTMTSAQETQYF; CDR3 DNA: TGTGCCAGCAGCTTAGATACTATGACTAGCGCCCAAGAGACCCAGTACTTC
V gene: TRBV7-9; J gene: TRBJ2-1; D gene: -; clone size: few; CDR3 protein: CASSPPLYNEQFF; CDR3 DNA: TGTGCCAGCAGCCCCCCGCTCTACAATGAGCAGTTCTTC
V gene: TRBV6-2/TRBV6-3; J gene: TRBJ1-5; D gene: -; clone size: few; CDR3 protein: CASKPLSLGPQHF; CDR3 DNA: TGTGCCAGCAAACCCCTCTCACTGGGGCCCCAGCATTTT
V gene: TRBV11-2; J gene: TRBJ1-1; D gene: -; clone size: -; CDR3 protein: CASSLDSPREAFF; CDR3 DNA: TGTGCCAGCAGCTTGGACAGCCCCCGAGAAGCTTTCTTT
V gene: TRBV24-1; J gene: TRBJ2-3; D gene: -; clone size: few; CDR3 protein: CATSDSRGERGDTQYF; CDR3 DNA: TGTGCCACCAGTGATTCGAGGGGGGAGAGGGGAGATACGCAGTATTTT